Listed below are T cell receptor beta chains from one sample, sequenced in a study of OX40 agonist ivuxolimab in advanced cancers. The table came from immunoSEQ multiplex PCR; TCRdb's copy has only in-frame clones and leaves some out. The sample has some 63,000 clones, over 80% seen once. The starting material was CD4+ or CD8+ T cells sorted from blood, obtained in a trial of the OX40 agonist ivuxolimab. These receptors originate from an adult with an advanced solid tumor such as melanoma, head and neck, liver or kidney cancer. Both conserved end residues are trimmed from each CDR3.

J gene,V gene,CDR3 protein
TRBJ2-2,TRBV5-1,ASRTGTPNTGELF
TRBJ2-7,TRBV11-2,ASSFGGQITYEQY
TRBJ2-1,TRBV28,ASSLWRGSSYNEQF
TRBJ2-1,TRBV5-1,ASSEQFLYNEQF
TRBJ1-1,TRBV6-5,ASSYSAGFMNTEAF
TRBJ1-2,TRBV21-1,ASSQEEGLGYGYT
TRBJ1-2,TRBV30,AWADRLNYGYT
TRBJ1-3,TRBV5-5,ASSRRQGNGNTIY
TRBJ2-5,TRBV5-4,ASSLGLAIQETQY
TRBJ1-3,TRBV7-8,ASSLRGRGRIAGNTIY
TRBJ2-6,TRBV6-1,ASRAPSGANVLT
TRBJ2-3,TRBV2,ASTPVRSGGDTQY
TRBJ1-6,TRBV14,ASSQDKSRGRVSPLH
TRBJ1-2,TRBV6-5,ASSNRVFYGYT
TRBJ1-5,TRBV4-1,ASSQESQGDQPQH
TRBJ2-3,TRBV29-1,SGTLVTDTQY
TRBJ2-1,TRBV7-9,ASSSPRRPGGPGF
TRBJ2-5,TRBV2,ASSATSGTQGDQY
TRBJ2-2,TRBV18,ASSSLREGPGELF
TRBJ2-6,TRBV5-1,ASSWASGGASGANVLT
TRBJ2-3,TRBV14,ASSPEHIGRRDTQY
TRBJ2-1,TRBV7-2,ASSFRGRNNEQF
TRBJ2-1,TRBV29-1,SARWGGQF
TRBJ2-1,TRBV7-8,ASSSRRFSSYNEQF
TRBJ1-2,TRBV27,ASSTRDRGHSGYT
TRBJ1-1,TRBV19,ASSIGLDRDTEAF
TRBJ2-7,TRBV5-6,ASSLGDRYEQY
TRBJ1-4,TRBV5-1,ASSSSGTLEEKLF
TRBJ2-5,TRBV4-3,ASSQDLRETQY
TRBJ1-1,TRBV7-9,ASSLDTGAWTEAF
TRBJ2-3,TRBV6-1,ASSERAASTDTQY
TRBJ2-1,TRBV4-1,ASSRQGISLLYNEQF
TRBJ1-4,TRBV2,ASTALGGKLF
TRBJ2-1,TRBV5-6,ASTFSGVPNNEQF
TRBJ2-5,TRBV9,ASSATRNQETQY
TRBJ1-1,TRBV19,ASSIRDILTEAF
TRBJ1-6,TRBV5-4,ASSLARGADSPLH
TRBJ2-7,TRBV2,ASQVALTEQY
TRBJ2-6,TRBV5-1,ASSPDRGSGGANVLT
TRBJ2-7,TRBV29-1,SVKQGFSRYEQY
TRBJ1-6,TRBV6-5,ASSLLMPGRSPLH
TRBJ2-5,TRBV6-1,ASVRGSEETQY
TRBJ2-3,TRBV29-1,SVGRALDTQY
TRBJ1-2,TRBV9,ASSSGRSIYGYT
TRBJ1-1,TRBV5-6,ASSLVGGNTEAF
TRBJ2-1,TRBV21-1,ASSRRTSAESYNEQF
TRBJ1-5,TRBV7-2,ASSLEGPGPQH
TRBJ2-5,TRBV14,ASSQGAGQY
TRBJ1-1,TRBV11-2,ASSLDWAGPSEAF
TRBJ2-1,TRBV7-9,ASSFGLSYNEQF
TRBJ1-2,TRBV4-1,ASSPRGWDRAEGGYT
TRBJ2-7,TRBV7-6,ASSYVEGQSQY
TRBJ2-5,TRBV19,ASSTGAGGGMETQY
TRBJ1-5,TRBV28,ASPFSPVCSRFNQPQH
TRBJ2-3,TRBV9,ASSPDPDTDTQY